The 32 T cell receptor beta chains reported below all come from one sample, sequenced in a study of T-cell memory formation after mild COVID-19. From the 5' RACE reads, TCRdb called clonotypes with MiXCR, one entry per CDR3 protein. The repertoire holds some 250,000 distinct CDR3 sequences, with approximately 9% as singletons. Sequencing used PBMCs or a T cell subset sorted from them (not recorded which). Receptors were obtained from a man aged 18 to 30 who had mild COVID-19 (a few samples of this study predate the infection). Cell type and time point are not known.

This clonotype was observed at least ten times. The V call is TRBV6-5, the J call TRBJ1-1; 8 bases are shared with TRBD1. CDR3 length: 13 amino acids. Germline CDR1 and CDR2: MNHEY and SVGAGI. With 6 bases clipped from V and 4 bases from J, the junction kept 4 bases outside the gene matches. The CDR3 sequence: CASRRDRGTEAFF. CDR3 bases: TGTGCCAGCAGACGAGACAGGGGCACTGAAGCTTTCTTT.

The chain uses TRBV13 and TRBJ2-5; 10 bases are shared with TRBD2. Germline loops: CDR1 PRHDT, CDR2 FYEKMQ (reference sequence). The ends lost 5 bases at V and 5 bases at J; junction bases unmatched: 11. This CDR3 spans 16 amino acids. CDR3 nucleotides: TGTGCCAGCAGCCCCAGGAGCGGGGGGGCCGGGGAGACCCAGTACTTC. Protein sequence: CASSPRSGGAGETQYF.

This clonotype was found a few times. This chain uses TRBV2 with TRBJ1-4, with D unclear. Per germline, CDR1 SNHLY and CDR2 FYNNEI. This CDR3 is built from 17 residues. V dropped 6 bases and J dropped 6 bases, with 23 bases sitting between them. The CDR3 region has the DNA TGTGCCAGCAGCGTCACCTTGACGAGCAGTACCGATGAAAAACTGTTTTTT. It specifies CASSVTLTSSTDEKLFF.

This clonotype turned up a few times. This chain connects TRBV7-2 to TRBJ1-1, with 9 bases matching TRBD1. The CDR3 contains 16 residues. Germline V gives CDR1 SGHTA, CDR2 FQGNSA. Germline trimming cut 6 bases from V and 0 bases from J; bases unmatched to any gene: 8. CDR3 nucleotide sequence: TGTGCCAGCAGGGAGGGACAGGGATATATGAACACTGAAGCTTTCTTT. It codes for CASREGQGYMNTEAFF.

CDR3: CASSPGGATNEKLFF. The CDR3, as DNA: TGCGCCAGCAGCCCCGGCGGCGCAACTAATGAAAAACTGTTTTTT. The rearrangement joins TRBV5-1 to TRBJ1-4; no firm D call. Germline V gene sequence: CDR1 SGHRS, CDR2 YFSETQ. The CDR3 extends over 15 amino acids. V was clipped by 4 bases and J by 0 bases, with 10 bases between them.

The chain combines TRBV4-1 with TRBJ2-1; the D call may be TRBD1 or TRBD2 (5 bases each). CDR1 is MGHRA and CDR2 is YSYEKL in the germline V gene. The CDR3 length is 15 residues. Trimming removed 4 bases at V and 4 bases at J, with 14 bases between. The CDR3 loop reads CASSPGLGDYNEQFF. CDR3 DNA: TGCGCCAGCAGCCCCGGACTGGGGGATTACAATGAGCAGTTCTTC.

This clonotype was counted only a few times. The chain links TRBV12-3 or TRBV12-4 to TRBJ1-5; 8 bases map to TRBD1. V dropped 4 bases and J dropped 4; count of bases not matched to a gene: 6. The CDR3 contains 15 residues. In DNA, the CDR3 is TGTGCCAGCAGTTGGGGTGGACAGGGAAATCAGCCCCAGCATTTT. Translating it yields CASSWGGQGNQPQHF.

The chain joins TRBV2 to TRBJ1-2; no firm D call. The CDR3 runs to 14 residues. Between the trimmed V and J ends, which lost 0 bases and 2 bases, there was a span of 7 bases. Germline-derived CDR1 and CDR2 are SNHLY and FYNNEI. The CDR3 reads CASSEAEGNYGYTF. The CDR3 coding sequence is TGTGCCAGCAGTGAAGCGGAGGGAAACTATGGCTACACCTTC.

This clonotype was picked up a small number of times. The V call is TRBV6-1, the J call TRBJ2-1; the D gene is possibly TRBD2 (5 bases). CDR1 and CDR2 (germline): MNHNS, SASEGT. The CDR3 loop spans 15 amino acids. V lost 8 bases, J lost 4 bases, and 18 bases lay in between. CDR3 coding DNA: TGTGCCAGCCGGGATGGTGGCGGCTCGTACAATGAGCAGTTCTTC. Its protein product is CASRDGGGSYNEQFF.

The J gene is TRBJ2-5, the V gene TRBV5-4, with 12 bases lining up with TRBD2. The CDR3 consists of 15 residues. CDR1 and CDR2 (germline): SGHNT, YYREEE (reference sequence). V was pared by 3 bases and J by 6 bases, with 6 bases of the junction left unmatched. The CDR3 DNA reads TGTGCCAGCAGCTCGCTAGCGGGGGGGTACAAGACCCAGTACTTC. Its translation is CASSSLAGGYKTQYF. Drawing the rest from reference TRBV5-4 and TRBJ2-5, the complete variable domain is ETGVTQSPTHLIKTRGQQVTLRCSSQSGHNTVSWYQQALGQGPQFIFQYYREEENGRGNFPPRFSGLQFPNYSSELNVNALELDDSALYLCASSSLAGGYKTQYFGPGTRLLVL.

This clonotype was seen just once. The DNA of the CDR3 is TGCAGCGCCCGGGGGAGCGGGGCTGGTGAGCAGTTCTTC. Amino acid sequence: CSARGSGAGEQFF. V and J are TRBV29-1 and TRBJ2-1; 7 nucleotides agree with TRBD2. The V and J ends lost 7 bases and 9 bases, in that order; junction bases with no gene match: 12. CDR3 size: 13 residues. Germline lookup yields CDR1 SQVTM and CDR2 ANQGSEA.

The rearrangement uses TRBV5-1 and TRBJ2-3; 12 nucleotides agree with TRBD2. The CDR3 spans 16 residues. V was clipped by 1 base and J by 4 bases; unmatched bases: 4. Germline assignment: CDR1 SGHRS and CDR2 YFSETQ. The CDR3 nucleotides read TGCGCCAGCAGCTTGCAGACTAGCGGGGGCTCAGATACGCAGTATTTT. Protein product: CASSLQTSGGSDTQYF.

The gene calls are TRBV7-2 and TRBJ2-4; 11 nucleotides align to TRBD2. This CDR3 is 17 amino acids long. Germline assignment: CDR1 SGHTA and CDR2 FQGNSA. Trimming at V came to 0 bases and at J to 8 bases, leaving 9 bases not matched to a gene. The CDR3 here is CASSLALVAGGQDIQYF. CDR3 sequence (DNA): TGTGCCAGCAGCTTAGCGCTGGTAGCGGGGGGGCAGGACATTCAGTACTTC.

This clonotype was seen at least ten times. The chain recombines TRBV5-1 with TRBJ1-1; D might be TRBD1 (5 bases). The V gene's germline CDR1 is SGHRS and CDR2 YFSETQ. The CDR3 contains 13 residues. Trimming pared 5 bases from V and 4 bases from J, leaving 12 bases between. This CDR3 reads CASRGEDITEAFF. The DNA of the CDR3 is TGCGCCAGCAGAGGGGAGGATATCACTGAAGCTTTCTTT.

This chain links TRBV19 with TRBJ2-7; D may be TRBD1 (6 bases). The CDR3 is made up of 13 amino acids. Germline V gene data show CDR1 as LNHDA and CDR2 as SQIVND (reference sequence). V was clipped by 4 bases and J by 4 bases, with 11 bases between them. CDR3 sequence reads: CASSSQGFYEQYF. CDR3 DNA: TGTGCCAGTAGTAGCCAGGGGTTTTACGAGCAGTACTTC.

This clonotype was found many times. The V gene is TRBV5-6, the J gene TRBJ2-2; possibly TRBD1 for D (5 bases). This CDR3 is 16 amino acids long. The V gene lost 4 bases and the J gene lost 0 bases, with 13 bases spanning the gap. The germline gives CDR1 SGHDT, CDR2 YYEEEE. As DNA, the CDR3 is TGTGCCAGCAGCCTGACAGAGCCCGCGAACACCGGGGAGCTGTTTTTT. Translated: CASSLTEPANTGELFF.

This clonotype was detected a few times. V gene TRBV5-1 combines with J gene TRBJ2-7; D may be TRBD2 (6 bases). CDR3 size: 15 residues. The V gene's germline CDR1 is SGHRS and CDR2 YFSETQ. The germline V and J ends were trimmed by 2 bases and 4 bases, with 16 bases remaining between them. In DNA, the CDR3 is TGCGCCAGCAGCTTATTGAATTCGGGGGAATACGAGCAGTACTTC. Amino acids: CASSLLNSGEYEQYF.

This clonotype has a handful of counts. V usage is TRBV3-1 and J usage is TRBJ1-2, with a weak D call TRBD1 (5 bases). The germline V gene has CDR1 LGHDT and CDR2 YNNKEL (reference sequence). V was shortened by 0 bases and J by 6 bases, with 14 bases between the two germline ends. CDR3 length equals 15 residues. The CDR3 DNA reads as TGTGCCAGCAGCCAAGAACTCAGAGACAGCCATGGCTACACCTTC. This codes for CASSQELRDSHGYTF.

The table lists this clonotype with many counts. The gene calls are TRBV10-3 and TRBJ2-1; the match to TRBD2 covers 10 bases. Germline V gives CDR1 ENHRY, CDR2 SYGVKD. The CDR3 is 15 residues long. The ends lost 4 bases at V and 8 bases at J; junction bases unmatched: 8. The CDR3 protein is CAISGQRGGQDEQFF. The CDR3 bases are TGTGCCATCAGTGGTCAGCGGGGGGGCCAGGATGAGCAGTTCTTC.

In this sample, this clonotype turned up many times. The chain combines TRBV12-3 or TRBV12-4 with TRBJ1-1; D uncertain. The CDR3 is 14 residues long. The V end lost 2 bases, the J end lost 5 bases, and 12 bases lay between the germline ends. The CDR3 DNA follows: TGTGCCAGCAGTTTAATGGGTACCGTTACTGAAGCTTTCTTT. It translates to CASSLMGTVTEAFF.

This clonotype appeared many times. V and J are TRBV20-1 and TRBJ2-7, with D unclear. The CDR3 extends over 14 amino acids. Germline lookup yields CDR1 DFQATT and CDR2 SNEGSKA (reference sequence). V was shortened by 3 bases and J by 4 bases, with 16 bases between the two germline ends. The CDR3, as DNA: TGCAGTGCTAGGGGTCAGGCCGAGAAGTACGAGCAGTACTTC. This sequence encodes CSARGQAEKYEQYF.

This clonotype was detected only a few times. This chain uses TRBV7-9 with TRBJ2-1; possibly TRBD1 for D (5 bases). V shed 5 bases and J shed 6 bases, with 17 bases lying between them. The CDR3 sequence is 15 residues long. Germline V lookup: CDR1 SEHNR, CDR2 FQNEAQ (reference sequence). CDR3 coding DNA: TGTGCCAGCAGCCCCAACCGCAGGGCCCCCAATGAGCAGTTCTTC. Protein product: CASSPNRRAPNEQFF.

J is TRBJ2-1 and V is TRBV10-3, with 7 bases that match TRBD2. The CDR3 is 16 amino acids. CDR1 ENHRY and CDR2 SYGVKD come from the germline V gene. V lost 0 bases, J lost 5 bases, and 7 bases stayed unmatched. The CDR3 region is CAISESKFRGDNEQFF. CDR3 coding DNA: TGTGCCATCAGTGAGTCGAAGTTTCGGGGGGACAATGAGCAGTTCTTC.

The rearrangement joins TRBV7-2 to TRBJ2-1; maybe TRBD1 (5 bases). The CDR3 is made up of 13 amino acids. Germline V CDR1 and CDR2: SGHTA, FQGNSA. V was shortened by 3 bases and J by 7 bases, with 10 bases between the two germline ends. The CDR3 reads CASSLIGVNEQFF. The CDR3 nucleotides are TGTGCCAGCAGCTTGATAGGGGTAAATGAGCAGTTCTTC.

The chain recombines TRBV5-1 with TRBJ2-7; TRBD1 or TRBD2 may be the D gene (6 bases each). Germline lookup yields CDR1 SGHRS and CDR2 YFSETQ. Trimming pared 1 base from V and 4 bases from J, leaving 15 bases between. The CDR3 has 15 residues. The CDR3 DNA reads as TGCGCCAGCAGCTTGTACGGGGGCTTAGAGTACGAGCAGTACTTC. This encodes CASSLYGGLEYEQYF.

This clonotype has a handful of counts. V is TRBV25-1 and J is TRBJ2-1; tentatively, D is TRBD1 (6 bases). The CDR3 has 12 amino acids. CDR1 is MGHDK and CDR2 is SYGVNS in the germline V gene. Trimming cost V 0 bases and J 14 bases, with 11 bases left between them. The CDR3 here is CASSEYAGVEFF. The CDR3 nucleotides are TGTGCCAGCAGTGAATATGCAGGGGTTGAGTTCTTC.

This clonotype appeared a few times. CDR3 DNA: TGCGCCAGCAGCTTGACGGACAGCAGTATCGATCAGCCCCAGCATTTT. Encoded protein: CASSLTDSSIDQPQHF. V usage is TRBV5-1 and J usage is TRBJ1-5; D may be TRBD1 (6 bases). This CDR3 region has 16 residues. The V and J ends lost 1 base and 5 bases respectively, with 16 bases between them. Germline CDR1 and CDR2: SGHRS and YFSETQ.

This clonotype was seen many times. The chain employs TRBV12-3 or TRBV12-4 and TRBJ2-6; D is uncertain. The CDR3 length is 14 residues. Trimming removed 3 bases at V and 1 base at J, with 4 bases between. For the CDR3, the DNA is TGTGCCAGCAGTTTTTCGTCTGGGGCCAACGTCCTGACTTTC. Translated, it gives CASSFSSGANVLTF.

Worth noting for this clonotype: Compared with germline, one end of the junction differs, possibly owing to a read error. V gene TRBV5-1 combines with J gene TRBJ1-1; 7 bases match TRBD1. Germline values: CDR1 SGHRS, CDR2 YFSETQ. This CDR3 has 15 amino acids. The CDR3 loop is CASSPERLGQARARF. The CDR3 nucleotides read TGCGCCAGCAGCCCGGAACGGCTAGGACAGGCGCGTGCACGCTTT.

This clonotype was seen repeatedly, ten times or more. The genes are TRBV29-1 and TRBJ2-3; D call uncertain. The germline V gene has CDR1 SQVTM and CDR2 ANQGSEA. The CDR3 contains 14 residues. The ends were cut back, 4 bases at V and 5 bases at J, with 16 bases in the middle. CDR3 loop: CSVVRTTLGDTQYF. The CDR3 DNA sequence: TGCAGCGTTGTTCGTACCACTCTGGGAGATACGCAGTATTTT.

The chain uses TRBV7-9 and TRBJ1-2; TRBD1 agrees at 7 bases. This CDR3 is built from 17 residues. J gave up 4 bases and V 2 bases, and 13 bases lay outside the gene matches. Germline V gene sequence: CDR1 SEHNR, CDR2 FQNEAQ (reference sequence). The CDR3 is CASSLLGGRQGSYGYTF. The CDR3 nucleotides are TGTGCCAGCAGCTTACTAGGGGGTCGACAGGGCTCCTATGGCTACACCTTC.

The chain has TRBV12-3 or TRBV12-4 and TRBJ1-2; TRBD1 might be the D (5 bases). The CDR3 is 15 amino acids. Trimming pared 4 bases from V and 1 base from J, leaving 13 bases between. The CDR3 here is CASSSGGAYNYGYTF. DNA of the CDR3: TGTGCCAGCAGTTCTGGCGGGGCGTATAACTATGGCTACACCTTC.